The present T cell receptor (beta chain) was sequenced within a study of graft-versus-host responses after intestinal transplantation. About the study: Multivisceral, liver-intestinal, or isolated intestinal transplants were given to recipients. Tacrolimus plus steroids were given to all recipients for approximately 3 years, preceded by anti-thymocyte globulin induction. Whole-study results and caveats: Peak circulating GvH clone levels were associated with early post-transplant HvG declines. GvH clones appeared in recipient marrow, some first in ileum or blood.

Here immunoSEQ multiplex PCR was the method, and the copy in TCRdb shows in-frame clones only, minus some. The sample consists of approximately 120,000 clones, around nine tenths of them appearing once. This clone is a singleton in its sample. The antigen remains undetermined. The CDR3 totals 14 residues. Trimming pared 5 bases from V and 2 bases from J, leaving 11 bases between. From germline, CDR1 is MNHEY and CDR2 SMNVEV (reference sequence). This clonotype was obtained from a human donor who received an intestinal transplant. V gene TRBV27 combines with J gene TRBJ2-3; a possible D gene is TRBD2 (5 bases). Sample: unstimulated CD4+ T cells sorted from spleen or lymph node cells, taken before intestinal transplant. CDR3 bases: TGTGCCAGCAGTCCGCGGGCCTTCACAGATACGCAGTATTTT. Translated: CASSPRAFTDTQYF.